The clone carrying this T cell receptor beta chain was seen only a few times. Its specificity is not known. This record belongs to a study of shared clonotypes between healthy human individuals. Whole-study results and caveats: Memory subsets generally showed lower estimated richness than naive subsets.

Clones were read by immunoSEQ multiplex PCR, and TCRdb kept only the in-frame ones, dropping some. The data contain more than 1 million clones, about 84% of them singletons. This TCR came from a man in his late teens or twenties in good health. Some clones in this sample may be carry-over from other donors' samples. Sequenced sample: memory CD4+ T cells from PBMCs. Subset: CD45RA-negative fraction.

The CDR3 bases are TGTGCCAGCAGCCCGAGAGGACAGGTGGCGTACGAGCAGTACTTC. Its translation is CASSPRGQVAYEQYF. The V gene is TRBV14, the J gene TRBJ2-7, with 7 nucleotides matching TRBD1. The trim removed 4 bases at V and 4 bases at J, leaving 10 bases unmatched. From germline, CDR1 is SGHDN and CDR2 FVKESK. The CDR3 loop spans 15 amino acids.